Listed below are T cell receptor beta chains from one sample, sequenced in a study of blood T cells in healthy people across ages. TCRdb reanalysed the 5' RACE reads using MiXCR and keeps one entry per CDR3 protein. The table has some 900,000 distinct CDR3 sequences, approximately 49% seen once; the top ten hold about an eighth. The specimen sequenced was blood. The receptors here all came from a man aged 25 to 40 in good health. Each CDR3 is given with its conserved first and last residue. Each record gives: V gene, D gene, clone size, J gene, CDR3 protein, CDR3 DNA. A D gene is named only where the DNA matches it firmly. Size is stated for part of the rows, as once, few or many counts, or as a class when the clone is expanded.

TRBV6-2/TRBV6-3	TRBD1	NA	TRBJ1-5	CASSTGQNQPQHF	TGTGCCAGCAGTACGGGACAGAATCAGCCCCAGCATTTT
TRBV5-1	NA	few	TRBJ2-5	CASSFDRPGQETQYF	TGCGCCAGCAGCTTTGACAGGCCGGGGCAAGAGACCCAGTACTTC
TRBV20-1	NA	few	TRBJ1-1	CSASSGSTEAFF	TGCAGTGCCTCGTCCGGGAGTACTGAAGCTTTCTTT
TRBV6-1	NA	NA	TRBJ2-7	CASEIGAYEQYF	TGTGCCAGCGAGATCGGAGCCTACGAGCAGTACTTC
TRBV20-1	NA	NA	TRBJ2-7	CSARLSSYEQYF	TGCAGTGCCCGCCTTAGCTCCTACGAGCAGTACTTC
TRBV12-3/TRBV12-4	NA	few	TRBJ2-7	CASSLGPGSNEQYF	TGTGCCAGCAGTCTCGGTCCTGGCTCCAACGAGCAGTACTTC
TRBV6-1	NA	NA	TRBJ1-2	CASITWGMTYGYTF	TGTGCCAGCATAACTTGGGGCATGACCTATGGCTACACCTTC
TRBV7-9	NA	many	TRBJ1-4	CASSPGDGPAEKLFF	TGTGCCAGCAGCCCCGGGGACGGACCTGCAGAAAAACTGTTTTTT
TRBV5-5	NA	few	TRBJ1-2	CASSYLGHLDGYTF	TGTGCCAGCAGCTACTTGGGACATCTGGATGGCTACACCTTC
TRBV7-9	NA	NA	TRBJ2-1	CASSVPGRNEQFF	TGTGCCAGCAGCGTACCAGGGAGGAATGAGCAGTTCTTC
TRBV2	NA	NA	TRBJ2-2	CASSETGAGTGELFF	TGTGCCAGCAGTGAGACGGGGGCTGGCACCGGGGAGCTGTTTTTT
TRBV28	TRBD1	NA	TRBJ1-2	CASTGDRGMSIYGYTF	TGTGCCAGCACCGGGGACAGGGGAATGAGTATCTATGGCTACACCTTC
TRBV9	TRBD1	NA	TRBJ2-1	CASSVATSLGTGDNEQFF	TGTGCCAGCAGCGTAGCTACATCTCTTGGGACAGGCGACAATGAGCAGTTCTTC
TRBV6-5	NA	NA	TRBJ2-7	CASGRGEQYF	TGTGCCAGCGGTAGGGGCGAGCAGTACTTC
TRBV5-1	TRBD1	NA	TRBJ2-4	CASSLAPGQGPVKNIQYF	TGCGCCAGCAGCCTCGCCCCGGGACAGGGCCCAGTCAAAAACATTCAGTACTTC
TRBV20-1	TRBD1	NA	TRBJ2-3	CSAGGQGIPHTQYF	TGCAGTGCTGGGGGACAGGGAATCCCCCATACGCAGTATTTT
TRBV2	NA	NA	TRBJ1-4	CASSGNGPATNEKLFF	TGTGCCAGCAGTGGTAACGGCCCAGCAACTAATGAAAAACTGTTTTTT